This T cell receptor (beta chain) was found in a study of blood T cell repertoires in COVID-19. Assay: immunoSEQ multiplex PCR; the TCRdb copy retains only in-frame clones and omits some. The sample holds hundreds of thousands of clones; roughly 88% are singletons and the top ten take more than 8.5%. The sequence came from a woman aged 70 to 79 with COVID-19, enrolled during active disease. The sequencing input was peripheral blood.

CDR3 amino acids: CASSQGGQGPYEQYF. For the CDR3, the DNA is TGTGCCAGCAGCCAAGGCGGTCAGGGGCCCTACGAGCAGTACTTC. The V gene is TRBV4-2, the J gene TRBJ2-7, with a weak D call TRBD1 (6 bases). This CDR3 has 15 amino acids. Germline CDR1 and CDR2: LGHNA and YNFKEQ. Trimming removed 1 base from V and 2 bases from J, with 12 bases in between.